This TCR beta chain was observed in a study of PD-1 blockade in classical Hodgkin lymphoma. The CDR3 has 16 amino acids. The J segment lost 5 bases and the V segment lost 6 bases, leaving 13 bases of the junction unmatched. CDR1 MNHEY and CDR2 SMNVEV come from the germline V gene (reference sequence). Described time point: newly diagnosed, previously untreated cHL patient sample. Thawed PBMCs were subjected to magnetic negative selection, which yielded isolated CD8+ T cells. Investigators turned to newly diagnosed, untreated classical Hodgkin lymphoma PBMCs for comparison. Concerning this clone itself: The antigen is undetermined.

Study-wide findings and caveats: Still unresolved is the cause of the repertoire differences, which may be disease activity or prior therapy. It was reported that newly diagnosed patients had less baseline TCR diversity than healthy donors.

Produced via immunoSEQ multiplex PCR; TCRdb's table is partial and in-frame only. Of just over 14,000 clones in the sample, 90% to 95% are singletons; the top ten hold 5% to 6.5%. The chain uses TRBV27 and TRBJ2-3; 8 nucleotides match TRBD1. The clonotype was recovered from a human donor with classical Hodgkin lymphoma. The sequencing sample was made of CD8+ T cells from blood. CDR3 coding DNA: TGTGCCAGCAGCTCCCTTGGACAGGGATTAGGAGATACGCAGTATTTT. Its translation is CASSSLGQGLGDTQYF.